These T cell receptor beta chains were read from a single sample in a study of cytomegalovirus exposure and HLA in healthy donors. Sequencing was performed with immunoSEQ multiplex PCR; in TCRdb, only in-frame clones are kept and a portion is missing. The profile covers 150,000 to 200,000 clones, with about 90% appearing a single time and 3% to 3.5% taken by the ten largest. Sequencing input: PBMCs. Receptor source: a woman aged 18-30 years in good health and CMV-seropositive. CDR3s include the opening cysteine and the closing phenylalanine or tryptophan. Each record gives: clone size, J gene, V gene, D gene, CDR3 DNA, CDR3 protein. A D gene is named only where the DNA matches it firmly. Clone sizes are given selectively: once, few, many, or a class where the clone is expanded.

.	TRBJ2-5	TRBV5-8	.	TGTGCCAGCAGTCCCGGACTTTTCCAAGAGACCCAGTACTTC	CASSPGLFQETQYF
few	TRBJ2-5	TRBV5-1	.	TGCGCCAGCAGCTTGCTAGGTAGCGGATATCAAGAGACCCAGTACTTC	CASSLLGSGYQETQYF
.	TRBJ2-3	TRBV10-2	.	TGCGCCACCGGGGGTCTGGTGACAGATACGCAGTATTTT	CATGGLVTDTQYF
.	TRBJ1-2	TRBV10-1	.	TGCGCCAGCAGTGAGAACAGGGACTATGGCTACACCTTC	CASSENRDYGYTF
.	TRBJ1-2	TRBV15	.	TGTGCCACCAGCAGAGATCAGGGAGGGCCATCTAGCTCCTACACCTTC	CATSRDQGGPSSSYTF
.	TRBJ2-1	TRBV9	.	TGTGCCAGCAGCGTAGCAGGGCCTAGCTCCTACAATGAGCAGTTCTTC	CASSVAGPSSYNEQFF
.	TRBJ2-4	TRBV28	.	TGTGCCAGCAGTTTGCAGGTGGTGCAAAACATTCAGTACTTC	CASSLQVVQNIQYF
.	TRBJ2-7	TRBV9	.	TGTGCCAGCAGCGGTCAGGGGAGCTACGAGCAGTACTTC	CASSGQGSYEQYF
.	TRBJ1-2	TRBV5-1	TRBD1	TGCGCCAGCAGCTTGAAGGGGACAGGGGATGGCTACACCTTC	CASSLKGTGDGYTF
.	TRBJ1-1	TRBV7-9	TRBD1	TGTGCCAGCAGCGTCTCCGGGACAGGGCTGAACACTGAAGCTTTCTTT	CASSVSGTGLNTEAFF
.	TRBJ2-1	TRBV6-5	TRBD2	TGTGCCAGCAGGACAGCGGGAAGGGGCAATGAGCAGTTCTTC	CASRTAGRGNEQFF
.	TRBJ1-1	TRBV5-1	.	TGCGCCAGCAGCTTGGAACCCGCGACAGATGAAGCTTTCTTT	CASSLEPATDEAFF
.	TRBJ1-2	TRBV4-2	.	TGTGCCAGCAGCCAACGGGACTCTTGCACCTTC	CASSQRDSCTF
many	TRBJ2-7	TRBV27	.	TGTGCCAGCACCCATCGCGGGCCGCCCTACGAGCAGTACTTC	CASTHRGPPYEQYF
.	TRBJ1-2	TRBV25-1	.	TGTGCCAGCAGTGAATTGGCAAGTCAGGGCTACACCTTC	CASSELASQGYTF
.	TRBJ2-5	TRBV4-1	TRBD1	TGCGCCAGCAGCCTTTCAAGGGACAGCCGCGCCCAAGAGACCCAGTACTTC	CASSLSRDSRAQETQYF
.	TRBJ1-2	TRBV7-9	.	TGTGCCAGCAGCCTCCGGGACACCGATGGCTACACCTTC	CASSLRDTDGYTF
.	TRBJ2-1	TRBV6-5	.	TGTGCCAGCAGGCCGTCTGGGGGCGATGAGCAGTTCTTC	CASRPSGGDEQFF
.	TRBJ2-3	TRBV5-1	TRBD1	TGCGCCAGCAGCGTGGACAGGCCCACAGATACGCAGTATTTT	CASSVDRPTDTQYF
.	TRBJ2-3	TRBV6-5	TRBD2	TGTGCCAGCAGTTACAGAGCGGGAGGTAGCACAGATACGCAGTATTTT	CASSYRAGGSTDTQYF
.	TRBJ1-1	TRBV4-3	TRBD1	TGCGCCAGCAGCCAAGTCTCCAGGGGGGATATTGAAGCTTTCTTT	CASSQVSRGDIEAFF
.	TRBJ1-1	TRBV6-5	.	TGTGCCACCGGAGTCGGCAGGGCCGCTGAAGCTTTCTTT	CATGVGRAAEAFF
.	TRBJ1-2	TRBV6-5	.	TGTGCCAGCAGTTACTCTGTGCTGGCCAGAAACTATGGCTACACCTTC	CASSYSVLARNYGYTF
.	TRBJ2-3	TRBV30	TRBD1	TGTGCCTGGAGTCCCCTCGCACCGGGACAGGGAATCACAGATACGCAGTATTTT	CAWSPLAPGQGITDTQYF
.	TRBJ2-1	TRBV28	TRBD1	TGTGCCAGCAGTCCCTACGGACAGGACTACAATGAGCAGTTCTTC	CASSPYGQDYNEQFF
.	TRBJ1-2	TRBV7-8	TRBD1	TGTGCCAGCAGCCTAGACGACAGGGGACCCTTCTATGGCTACACCTTC	CASSLDDRGPFYGYTF
.	TRBJ2-7	TRBV2	TRBD2	TGTGCCAGCACCCCTGAGAAACTAGCGGGAGCTTCCTACGAGCAGTACTTC	CASTPEKLAGASYEQYF
.	TRBJ2-5	TRBV20-1	.	TGCAGTGCTACCTACGGGGAGACCCAGTACTTC	CSATYGETQYF
.	TRBJ1-4	TRBV7-2	.	TGTGCCAGCAGCTCCGGGGGGGCCTATAATGAAAAACTGTTTTTT	CASSSGGAYNEKLFF
.	TRBJ1-2	TRBV6-5	.	TGTGCCAGCAGTTACGGGGGGGGGCATAGCTATGGCTACACCTTC	CASSYGGGHSYGYTF
.	TRBJ2-3	TRBV15	TRBD2	TGTGCCACCAGCAGAGAGAGGGGACTAGACACAGATACGCAGTATTTT	CATSRERGLDTDTQYF
.	TRBJ2-1	TRBV5-5	.	TGTGCCAGCAACCGGGACAGGGTCGGCACTAGCGGTTACAATGAGCAGTTCTTC	CASNRDRVGTSGYNEQFF
.	TRBJ1-2	TRBV4-2	.	TGTGCCAGCAGCCAAGTGGGGGGGACTAACTATGGCTACACCTTC	CASSQVGGTNYGYTF
once	TRBJ1-1	TRBV30	.	TGTGCCAGTAGCGGGGGGATGAACACTGAAGCTTTCTTT	CASSGGMNTEAFF
.	TRBJ2-1	TRBV7-2	.	TGTGCCAGCAGCTTAGCGGTTAGCAGCAATGAGCAGTTCTTC	CASSLAVSSNEQFF
.	TRBJ2-7	TRBV4-3	.	TGCGCCAGCAGCCAAGAAGCCGGTAGCTCCTACGAGCAGTACTTC	CASSQEAGSSYEQYF
.	TRBJ1-1	TRBV10-3	.	TGTGCCGGATCCAGGGGTGGCACTGAAGCTTTCTTT	CAGSRGGTEAFF
.	TRBJ2-5	TRBV4-1	TRBD2	TGCGCCAGCAGCCAAGGCCCGCTTCGGACTAGCGGGCAAGAGACCCAGTACTTC	CASSQGPLRTSGQETQYF
.	TRBJ1-2	TRBV28	.	TGTGCCAGCAGTTTAGGCACGCCTAACTATGGCTACACCTTC	CASSLGTPNYGYTF
.	TRBJ2-2	TRBV27	.	TGTGCCAGCAGTTTAATTTTAACAGCAACCAGGGGGGAGCTGTTTTTT	CASSLILTATRGELFF
.	TRBJ1-2	TRBV2	.	TGTGCCAGCAGTGAGTGGGCCACCAATGACTATGGCTACACCTTC	CASSEWATNDYGYTF
.	TRBJ2-3	TRBV7-2	.	TGTGCCAGCAGGTGGATCAGGGAAGGGGATACGCAGTATTTT	CASRWIREGDTQYF
.	TRBJ2-1	TRBV28	.	TGTGCCAGCAGTTTCTCGACAGGGGATGTGGCGGGAGACGGGTACAATGAGCAGTTCTTC	CASSFSTGDVAGDGYNEQFF
.	TRBJ2-3	TRBV5-1	TRBD2	TGCGCCAGCAGCCCCCTGGCGGGAGCGGCAGATACGCAGTATTTT	CASSPLAGAADTQYF
.	TRBJ1-1	TRBV5-6	.	TGTGCCAGCAGCCACCCACCGGGGAAGAACACTGAAGCTTTCTTT	CASSHPPGKNTEAFF
.	TRBJ2-3	TRBV28	TRBD1	TGTGCCAGCAGTCCCCCGGTTACAGGGGCTAGCACAGATACGCAGTATTTT	CASSPPVTGASTDTQYF
.	TRBJ2-1	TRBV28	TRBD1	TGTGCCAGCAGTAGGGGGACAGGGCTACGCAATGAGCAGTTCTTC	CASSRGTGLRNEQFF